This T cell receptor beta chain was documented in a study of PD-L1 blockade in urothelial cancer. The time point was: pretreatment peripheral blood. The germline V gene encodes CDR1 LNHDA and CDR2 SQIVND (reference sequence). This CDR3 is built from 15 residues. V dropped 4 bases and J dropped 5 bases, with 15 bases sitting between them. TCRdb keeps only in-frame clones here, not all; method: immunoSEQ multiplex PCR. There are around 63,000 clones in the sample; about 81% occur only once, and around 1.6% lies in the top ten. This chain uses TRBV19 with TRBJ2-1; D is perhaps TRBD1 (5 bases). The origin of this receptor is a man between 70 and 80 years old with urothelial cancer. The material sequenced was PBMCs, taken around atezolizumab (anti-PD-L1) treatment. The CDR3 sequence is CASSSVGQSDNEQFF. For the CDR3, the DNA is TGTGCCAGTAGTAGTGTAGGACAAAGTGACAATGAGCAGTTCTTC.